What follows are 13 T cell receptor beta chains derived from one specimen sequenced in a study of response to subunit inactivated influenza vaccine. TCRdb independently ran MiXCR on the RT-PCR reads; one entry per CDR3 protein. The sample shows 700,000 to 800,000 distinct CDR3 sequences, less than 20% of them seen only once. Sequenced material: PBMCs from blood, taken about 5 days after vaccination. These receptors were obtained from a man over 45 who received an inactivated influenza vaccine.

This clonotype came up many times. The chain carries TRBV20-1 and TRBJ1-5; 8 bases match TRBD1. From germline, CDR1 is DFQATT and CDR2 SNEGSKA (reference sequence). This CDR3 spans 13 amino acids. Unmatched junction bases numbered 7, after V lost 7 bases and J lost 5 bases. The CDR3 DNA follows: TGCAGTGGTCGGACAGGGAGGGATCAGCCCCAGCATTTT. Its protein product is CSGRTGRDQPQHF.

The gene calls are TRBV10-3 and TRBJ2-7, with D tentatively TRBD1 or TRBD2 (5 bases each). The germline V and J ends were trimmed by 6 bases and 2 bases, with 11 bases remaining between them. CDR3 size: 13 residues. Looked up from germline, CDR1 is ENHRY and CDR2 is SYGVKD. The CDR3 spells CAIRGDGPYEQYF. CDR3 nucleotides: TGTGCCATCAGGGGGGACGGCCCCTACGAGCAGTACTTC.

The chain employs TRBV20-1 and TRBJ1-1; D ambiguous. This CDR3 has 15 amino acids. Germline V gene sequence: CDR1 DFQATT, CDR2 SNEGSKA (reference sequence). The germline V and J ends were trimmed by 5 bases and 1 base, with 17 bases remaining between them. The CDR3 sequence is CSARLEARTNTEAFF. The CDR3 DNA is TGCAGTGCTCGGTTGGAGGCCCGGACGAACACTGAAGCTTTCTTT.

This clonotype came up a few times. The chain combines TRBV12-3 or TRBV12-4 with TRBJ1-3; D is perhaps TRBD1 (5 bases). V lost 8 bases and J lost 2, with 16 bases in between. The CDR3 length is 15 residues. In DNA, the CDR3 is TGTGCCAGCGGGCGGGACGGCCAGACTGGAAACACCATATATTTT. It is translated as CASGRDGQTGNTIYF.

This clonotype showed up just once. The CDR3: CASSEYRRGDTQYF. Written as DNA, the CDR3 is TGTGCCAGCAGTGAATACAGGCGTGGAGATACGCAGTATTTT. The chain uses TRBV2 and TRBJ2-3; D might be TRBD1 (5 bases). The CDR3 covers 14 residues. Trimming took off 2 bases at V and 5 bases at J, with 11 bases between the two ends. CDR1 and CDR2 from the germline V gene are SNHLY and FYNNEI.

The chain has TRBV4-2 and TRBJ1-4, with 9 bases matching TRBD1. Per germline, CDR1 LGHNA and CDR2 YNFKEQ. J was trimmed by 5 bases and V by 4 bases; bases with no gene match: 5. The CDR3 is made up of 15 amino acids. CDR3 in DNA: TGTGCCAGCAGCCCTAGGACAGGGGCCAATGAAAAACTGTTTTTT. Translation gives CASSPRTGANEKLFF.

The chain employs TRBV5-1 and TRBJ2-3, with D perhaps matching TRBD2 (6 bases). Trimming stripped 0 bases from V and 3 bases from J, with 11 bases between. There are 15 residues in the CDR3. The germline gives CDR1 SGHRS, CDR2 YFSETQ. The CDR3 DNA is TGCGCCAGCAGCTTGGAGCCAGGGAGGACAGATACGCAGTATTTT. Translating it yields CASSLEPGRTDTQYF. Full variable domain (remainder filled in from reference TRBV5-1 and TRBJ2-3): KAGVTQTPRYLIKTRGQQVTLSCSPISGHRSVSWYQQTPGQGLQFLFEYFSETQRNKGNFPGRFSGRQFSNSRSEMNVSTLELGDSALYLCASSLEPGRTDTQYFGPGTRLTVL.

The V gene is TRBV7-9, the J gene TRBJ2-7; D not certain. Germline assignment: CDR1 SEHNR and CDR2 FQNEAQ (reference sequence). Trimming took off 2 bases at V and 0 bases at J, with 17 bases between the two ends. The CDR3 loop spans 17 amino acids. CDR3: CASSLYPRRTSSYEQYF. DNA for the CDR3: TGTGCCAGCAGCTTATATCCCAGAAGAACATCCTCCTACGAGCAGTACTTC.

The rearrangement uses TRBV28 and TRBJ2-7; 11 bases match TRBD2. The germline V gene has CDR1 MDHEN and CDR2 SYDVKM. This CDR3 has 14 amino acids. The V segment lost 8 bases and the J segment 2 bases; nucleotides outside the gene matches: 5. The chain's CDR3 is CASLSGRVTYEQYF. Written as DNA, the CDR3 is TGTGCCAGCCTTAGCGGGAGGGTCACCTACGAGCAGTACTTC.

This clonotype was counted between two and nine times. The chain links TRBV27 to TRBJ2-1; the D gene is possibly TRBD1 (5 bases). Germline lookup yields CDR1 MNHEY and CDR2 SMNVEV (reference sequence). The CDR3 runs 16 residues. V lost 5 bases and J 0 bases, leaving 14 bases between the germline ends. CDR3 in DNA: TGTGCCAGCAGTGCACAACAGGTGAGCTCCTACAATGAGCAGTTCTTC. This gives the protein CASSAQQVSSYNEQFF.

The chain is built from TRBV7-2 and TRBJ2-1, with unresolved D. V gave up 7 bases and J gave up 8 bases, with 6 bases separating them. CDR1 and CDR2 from the germline V gene are SGHTA and FQGNSA. The CDR3 spans 10 residues. Here the CDR3 reads CASKAYEQFF. CDR3 sequence (DNA): TGTGCCAGCAAGGCCTATGAGCAGTTCTTC.

This clonotype was observed a single time. The V call is TRBV3-1, the J call TRBJ2-1; TRBD2 matches 7 bases. The CDR3 is 17 amino acids. J gave up 9 bases and V 2 bases, and 16 bases lay outside the gene matches. CDR1 and CDR2 from the germline V gene are LGHDT and YNNKEL (reference sequence). The CDR3: CASSQRSGGRSGREQFF. As DNA, the CDR3 is TGTGCCAGCAGCCAAAGGAGTGGCGGGAGATCCGGGCGTGAGCAGTTCTTC.

The chain carries TRBV5-1 and TRBJ2-1; 7 bases line up with TRBD2. The CDR3 contains 12 residues. V lost 4 bases to trimming and J lost 8 bases; unmatched junction nucleotides: 3. The V gene's germline CDR1 is SGHRS and CDR2 YFSETQ. In nucleotides, the CDR3 is TGCGCCAGCAGCGCTAGCGGTTATGAGCAGTTCTTC. This encodes CASSASGYEQFF.